These 19 T cell receptor beta chains share one sample of origin, sequenced in a study of T cell responses to AZD1222 COVID-19 vaccine (dated by TCRdb to the early 2020s). Read against the paper, the sample's time point label means: baseline before first vaccination. The library was prepared using the immunoSEQ multiplex PCR assay. The table was pulled from immuneACCESS by TCRdb, which kept in-frame rearrangements only. Such tables lose some clones; where checked, under half of the loss comes from unresolved V genes, and the rest has no known cause. This sample lists under 200,000 clones; more than 80% were detected once. The ten largest make up around 4% of the sample. The starting material was peripheral blood, obtained on day 0 of AZD1222 vaccination. The receptors here all came from an adult in good health.

This rearrangement joins TRBV6-5 to TRBJ1-1; D call uncertain. The V and J ends lost 5 bases and 4 bases respectively, with 17 bases between them. This CDR3 contains 15 residues. Germline loops: CDR1 MNHEY, CDR2 SVGAGI. CDR3 sequence reads: CASSPAYLSGTEAFF. In nucleotides, the CDR3 is TGTGCCAGCAGTCCAGCGTACCTATCCGGCACTGAAGCTTTCTTT.

The V call is TRBV10-2, the J call TRBJ2-1; 12 bases map to TRBD2. This CDR3 region has 13 residues. With 4 bases clipped from V and 12 bases from J, the junction kept 4 bases outside the gene matches. The germline V gene encodes CDR1 WSHSY and CDR2 SAAADI. In DNA, the CDR3 is TGCGCCAGCAGTGCGCTAGCGGGGGGGCGGCAGTTCTTC. Its protein product is CASSALAGGRQFF.

The chain couples TRBV18 to TRBJ1-3; no reliable D call. V dropped 4 bases and J dropped 4 bases, with 8 bases sitting between them. Germline-derived CDR1 and CDR2 are KGHSH and LQKENI. This CDR3 is 13 amino acids long. In DNA form, the CDR3 reads TGTGCCAGCTCACACGCCTCAGGAAACACCATATATTTT. Protein: CASSHASGNTIYF.

The V call is TRBV27, the J call TRBJ2-7; D tentatively reads TRBD1 or TRBD2 (5 bases each). The germline V and J ends were trimmed by 0 bases and 2 bases, with 14 bases remaining between them. This CDR3 contains 16 residues. CDR1 MNHEY and CDR2 SMNVEV come from the germline V gene (reference sequence). DNA of the CDR3: TGTGCCAGCAGTTTATCCCTGGCCGGGACCACCTACGAGCAGTACTTC. This codes for CASSLSLAGTTYEQYF.

The rearrangement joins TRBV4-1 to TRBJ1-2, with 12 nucleotides matching TRBD1. The CDR3 sequence is 18 residues long. J lost 2 bases, V lost 4 bases, and 11 bases had no gene match. Germline V lookup: CDR1 MGHRA, CDR2 YSYEKL. CDR3 bases: TGCGCCAGCAGCCTAATCGCCGGGACAGGGGGCAAGAACTATGGCTACACCTTC. The encoded protein is CASSLIAGTGGKNYGYTF.

This chain connects TRBV10-3 to TRBJ1-2, with 7 positions matching TRBD1. V shed 8 bases and J 8 bases; nucleotides not matched to a gene: 8. This CDR3 spans 12 amino acids. Germline V gene lookup returns CDR1 ENHRY and CDR2 SYGVKD. CDR3 sequence (DNA): TGTGCCATCGGTCGACAGGGAGGGGGCTACACCTTC. Translating it yields CAIGRQGGGYTF.

The chain joins TRBV5-1 to TRBJ1-2; TRBD1 aligns across 9 bases. The J segment lost 6 bases and the V segment lost 0 bases, leaving 9 bases of the junction unmatched. The CDR3 loop spans 16 amino acids. Per the germline V gene, CDR1 is SGHRS and CDR2 is YFSETQ. Written as DNA, the CDR3 is TGCGCCAGCAGCTTGGAACAATACAGGGGGCGAGATGGCTACACCTTC. Residues: CASSLEQYRGRDGYTF.

This chain connects TRBV9 to TRBJ2-1; D might be TRBD1 (6 bases). This CDR3 has 17 residues. V shed 0 bases and J shed 4 bases, with 17 bases lying between them. Germline CDR1 SGDLS, CDR2 YYNGEE. This chain's CDR3 is CASSVAGQGRWYNEQFF. DNA of the CDR3: TGTGCCAGCAGCGTAGCTGGGCAGGGGCGATGGTACAATGAGCAGTTCTTC.

On this clone: A read error may produce the germline difference seen at one junction end. The CDR3 nucleotides read TGTGCCAGCAGCTTCGGGACCTCGCTCTTGGTCTTC. The encoded protein is CASSFGTSLLVF. This chain joins TRBV5-6 and TRBJ2-1, with D possibly called TRBD1 or TRBD2 (5 bases each). Germline-derived CDR1 and CDR2 are SGHDT and YYEEEE. CDR3 size: 12 residues.

This sequence joins TRBV30 and TRBJ1-5; 7 positions match TRBD1. Germline V CDR1 and CDR2: GTSNPN, SVGIG (reference sequence). The CDR3 is 14 amino acids. With 5 bases clipped from V and 7 bases from J, the junction kept 11 bases outside the gene matches. The CDR3 DNA reads as TGTGCCTGGGAGGAGGGCCAGGGGGTGCAGCCCCAGCATTTT. Amino acids: CAWEEGQGVQPQHF.

The rearrangement uses TRBV6-2 or TRBV6-3 and TRBJ1-6, with no clear D. This CDR3 comprises 15 residues. The germline gives CDR1 MNHEY, CDR2 SVGEGT. The V gene lost 0 bases and the J gene lost 10 bases, with 13 bases spanning the gap. The CDR3 bases are TGTGCCAGCAGTTACTCGAGGGAGGAGGAGTCACCCCTCCACTTT. Its protein product is CASSYSREEESPLHF.

CDR3 nucleotides: TGTGCCAGCAGCTACGAGGGTGAATCTTATAGCTCCTACAATGAGCAGTTCTTC. As protein: CASSYEGESYSSYNEQFF. The chain is built from TRBV7-6 and TRBJ2-1, with a weak D call TRBD2 (5 bases). Trimming left V 4 bases short and J 0 bases short, with 19 bases between. The CDR3 sequence is 18 residues long. CDR1 is SGHVS and CDR2 is FNYEAQ in the germline V gene. Filled out from reference TRBV7-6 and TRBJ2-1, the complete variable domain reads GAGVSQSPRYKVTKRGQDVALRCDPISGHVSLYWYRQALGQGPEFLTYFNYEAQQDKSGLPNDRFSAERPEGSISTLTIQRTEQRDSAMYRCASSYEGESYSSYNEQFFGPGTRLTVL.

The chain uses TRBV5-6 and TRBJ1-6; 8 bases match TRBD1. CDR3 length equals 14 residues. The V segment lost 0 bases and the J segment 7 bases; nucleotides outside the gene matches: 0. Germline loops: CDR1 SGHDT, CDR2 YYEEEE. CDR3 amino acids: CASSLGTGNSPLHF. The CDR3 DNA reads as TGTGCCAGCAGCTTGGGGACAGGGAATTCACCCCTCCACTTT. Full variable domain (rest looked up from reference TRBV5-6 and TRBJ1-6): DAGVTQSPTHLIKTRGQQVTLRCSPKSGHDTVSWYQQALGQGPQFIFQYYEEEERQRGNFPDRFSGHQFPNYSSELNVNALLLGDSALYLCASSLGTGNSPLHFGNGTRLTVT.

This chain links TRBV14 with TRBJ1-1; D call uncertain. The CDR3 is made up of 13 amino acids. V was pared by 5 bases and J by 1 base, with 8 bases between. The germline V gene encodes CDR1 SGHDN and CDR2 FVKESK. The chain's CDR3 is CASSTGPNTEAFF. CDR3 nucleotides: TGTGCCAGCAGCACCGGGCCGAACACTGAAGCTTTCTTT.

The J gene is TRBJ2-7, the V gene TRBV4-2, with D perhaps TRBD1 or TRBD2 (5 bases each). The germline V and J ends were trimmed by 1 base and 6 bases, with 16 bases remaining between them. Germline lookup yields CDR1 LGHNA and CDR2 YNFKEQ. This CDR3 is 15 amino acids long. The DNA of the CDR3 is TGTGCCAGCAGCCAAGGGGGCCTAGAGGGCTCCGAGCAGTACTTC. Its translation: CASSQGGLEGSEQYF.

The chain joins TRBV11-3 to TRBJ2-7; possibly TRBD2 for D (6 bases). Germline CDR1 is SGHNT and CDR2 is YENEEA. V was pared by 5 bases and J by 4 bases, with 12 bases between. CDR3 length equals 13 residues. CDR3 protein: CASSPGDDYEQYF. CDR3 nucleotides: TGTGCCAGCAGCCCGGGAGATGATTACGAGCAGTACTTC.

The gene calls are TRBV6-5 and TRBJ1-2; no definite D call. Trimming cost V 7 bases and J 8 bases, with 14 bases left between them. The CDR3 is 12 amino acids. Germline CDR1 is MNHEY and CDR2 is SVGAGI. This CDR3 reads CASTSPSGGYTF. In DNA form, the CDR3 reads TGTGCCAGCACGTCCCCGTCAGGAGGCTACACCTTC.

This rearrangement joins TRBV9 to TRBJ2-1; D gene uncertain. The CDR3 contains 15 residues. Trimming left V 0 bases short and J 3 bases short, with 10 bases between. In germline, CDR1 is SGDLS, CDR2 YYNGEE. This CDR3 is CASSVGPPGYNEQFF. CDR3 DNA: TGTGCCAGCAGCGTAGGGCCCCCCGGCTACAATGAGCAGTTCTTC.

The chain joins TRBV18 to TRBJ2-7; TRBD2 matches 7 bases. Losses at the gene ends were 6 bases for V and 2 bases for J; bases not matched to a gene: 13. There are 16 residues in the CDR3. Per germline, CDR1 KGHSH and CDR2 LQKENI. The CDR3 here is CASSRSTGTTPYEQYF. The CDR3 nucleotides are TGTGCCAGCTCCCGATCTACCGGGACTACCCCCTACGAGCAGTACTTC.